The 18 T cell receptor beta chains below were found in one sample sequenced in a study of cytomegalovirus exposure and HLA in healthy donors. In the PCR, 60 Vbeta and 13 Jbeta primers were used. TCRdb's table, derived via immunoSEQ multiplex PCR, lists solely in-frame clones and lacks some. The sample shows roughly 150,000 clones, roughly 84% of them seen only once. Sequencing was done on a sample of PBMCs. The source is a woman under 30 in good health and CMV-seronegative.

The chain couples TRBV7-3 to TRBJ2-1; 7 bases fit TRBD2. V was pared by 4 bases and J by 2 bases, with 11 bases of the junction left unmatched. This CDR3 is 17 amino acids long. Germline V gene data show CDR1 as SGHTA and CDR2 as FQGTGA. The CDR3 DNA is TGTGCCAGCAGCTCCCCCGGGACTAATATAGCCTACAATGAGCAGTTCTTC. Amino acids: CASSSPGTNIAYNEQFF.

The table lists this clone with a count of one. The J gene is TRBJ1-5, the V gene TRBV5-1; D remains unclear. This CDR3 region has 15 residues. V was shortened by 0 bases and J by 0 bases, with 7 bases between the two germline ends. Germline-derived CDR1 and CDR2 are SGHRS and YFSETQ. The CDR3 DNA reads as TGCGCCAGCAGCTTGGGTGACTATAGCAATCAGCCCCAGCATTTT. It codes for CASSLGDYSNQPQHF.

The chain carries TRBV5-1 and TRBJ2-2; TRBD2 is a possible D gene (6 bases). From germline, CDR1 is SGHRS and CDR2 YFSETQ. Trimming left V 4 bases short and J 0 bases short, with 13 bases between. The CDR3 runs 16 residues. The CDR3 DNA follows: TGCGCCAGCAGCCGGCGGGACTTAACGAACACCGGGGAGCTGTTTTTT. Protein: CASSRRDLTNTGELFF.

V gene TRBV2 combines with J gene TRBJ1-2, with 7 bases fitting TRBD1. CDR3 length: 16 amino acids. Germline CDR1 and CDR2: SNHLY and FYNNEI. V gave up 0 bases and J gave up 3 bases; unmatched junction bases: 7. CDR3 residues: CASSEAKDRTDYGYTF. CDR3 DNA sequence: TGTGCCAGCAGTGAAGCTAAGGACAGGACCGACTATGGCTACACCTTC.

The V call is TRBV10-2, the J call TRBJ2-7; tentatively, D is TRBD2 (5 bases). With 7 bases removed from V and 1 base from J, the gap between germline ends came to 14 bases. The CDR3 loop spans 14 amino acids. Germline V lookup: CDR1 WSHSY, CDR2 SAAADI. The CDR3 region is CASMEDGGSYEQYF. CDR3 sequence (DNA): TGCGCCAGCATGGAGGACGGAGGATCCTACGAGCAGTACTTC.

This clone was seen only once. The chain couples TRBV10-1 to TRBJ2-2; D remains unclear. The CDR3 has 13 residues. The V gene lost 8 bases and the J gene lost 6 bases, with 13 bases spanning the gap. Germline V gene sequence: CDR1 WNHNN, CDR2 SYGVQD (reference sequence). The DNA for the CDR3 is TGCGCCAGCCGGTCAGACACGGCCGGGGAGCTGTTTTTT. This sequence encodes CASRSDTAGELFF.

The chain joins TRBV27 to TRBJ2-5, with D unresolved. This CDR3 comprises 15 residues. Germline CDR1 is MNHEY and CDR2 is SMNVEV (reference sequence). Trimming cost V 6 bases and J 1 base, with 15 bases left between them. The CDR3 here is CASRSFLRGQETQYF. DNA for the CDR3: TGTGCCAGCAGGAGTTTTCTCCGTGGCCAAGAGACCCAGTACTTC.

The chain combines TRBV5-1 with TRBJ1-4; 10 nucleotides agree with TRBD1. This CDR3 comprises 14 residues. The ends lost 4 bases at V and 8 bases at J; junction bases unmatched: 5. CDR1 and CDR2 (germline): SGHRS, YFSETQ. For the CDR3, the DNA is TGCGCCAGCAGCGCCGGACAGGGGGGCGAAAAACTGTTTTTT. It specifies CASSAGQGGEKLFF.

In DNA, the CDR3 is TGTGCCTGGAGCTGGTACCAGGGATCCGAAAAACTGTTTTTT. This translates into CAWSWYQGSEKLFF. The gene calls are TRBV30 and TRBJ1-4; possibly TRBD1 for D (5 bases). The germline V gene encodes CDR1 GTSNPN and CDR2 SVGIG (reference sequence). The CDR3 has 14 residues. V was cut by 3 bases and J by 8 bases, with 16 bases left in between.

The rearrangement joins TRBV4-2 to TRBJ2-1; 12 bases fit TRBD2. Germline V CDR1 and CDR2: LGHNA, YNFKEQ. The V segment lost 1 base and the J segment 3 bases; nucleotides outside the gene matches: 4. The CDR3 totals 17 residues. The CDR3 reads CASSQGILAGGYNEQFF. CDR3 DNA: TGTGCCAGCAGCCAAGGTATACTAGCGGGGGGCTACAATGAGCAGTTCTTC.

This CDR3 reads CASTQGGIGEKLFF. CDR3 nucleotides: TGTGCCAGCACCCAAGGGGGTATCGGTGAAAAACTGTTTTTT. V gene TRBV2 combines with J gene TRBJ1-4; a weak D match, TRBD1 (6 bases). This CDR3 has 14 amino acids. V was cut by 7 bases and J by 7 bases, with 16 bases left in between. Germline V gene lookup returns CDR1 SNHLY and CDR2 FYNNEI. The full variable domain, completed using reference TRBV2 and TRBJ1-4, is EPEVTQTPSHQVTQMGQEVILRCVPISNHLYFYWYRQILGQKVEFLVSFYNNEISEKSEIFDDQFSVERPDGSNFTLKIRSTKLEDSAMYFCASTQGGIGEKLFFGSGTQLSVL.

Notes on this clone: A junction boundary mismatches the germline segment, possibly from a read error. The chain employs TRBV6-5 and TRBJ2-3, with 7 nucleotides matching TRBD1. The CDR3 is 14 residues long. CDR1 is MNHEY, CDR2 SVGAGI, per germline. The CDR3 loop is CASSPNLGTATQYF. The CDR3 nucleotides are TGTGCCAGCAGCCCTAATTTGGGGACAGCTACGCAGTATTTT.

This clone was recorded a few times. The J gene is TRBJ2-5, the V gene TRBV10-3, with TRBD2 matching 7 bases. Germline loops: CDR1 ENHRY, CDR2 SYGVKD. Trimming removed 1 base from V and 7 bases from J; junction bases left unmatched: 12. There are 16 residues in the CDR3. CDR3 in DNA: TGTGCCATCAGTGAGTGGAGCTCGGCGGGAGTAGGGACCCAGTACTTC. Translated, it gives CAISEWSSAGVGTQYF.

The V gene is TRBV4-3, the J gene TRBJ2-3; TRBD2 aligns across 11 bases. J lost 2 bases, V lost 0 bases, and 4 bases had no gene match. CDR1 is LGHNA and CDR2 is YSLEER in the germline V gene. This CDR3 has 17 amino acids. The CDR3 region has the DNA TGCGCCAGCAGCCAAGAGATAGCGGGAGGGCCCACAGATACGCAGTATTTT. This translates into CASSQEIAGGPTDTQYF.

J is TRBJ2-7 and V is TRBV12-5, with TRBD2 as a possible D gene (6 bases). This CDR3 is 13 amino acids long. Germline-derived CDR1 and CDR2 are LGHNT and FRNRAP. The ends were cut back, 6 bases at V and 7 bases at J, with 16 bases in the middle. As DNA, the CDR3 is TGTGCTAGTGGACGGGATTTTCGGGGGGAGCAGTACTTC. It is translated as CASGRDFRGEQYF.

The genes are TRBV6-1 and TRBJ2-5; 8 positions agree with TRBD1. CDR1 and CDR2 (germline): MNHNS, SASEGT. After removal of 4 bases from V and 3 bases from J, the junction contained 1 base not matched to a gene. This CDR3 is built from 13 residues. The CDR3 sequence is CASSGQGKETQYF. CDR3 sequence (DNA): TGTGCCAGCAGTGGACAGGGGAAAGAGACCCAGTACTTC.

The V gene is TRBV5-1, the J gene TRBJ2-3, with 12 bases aligning to TRBD2. The CDR3 sequence is 16 residues long. Trimming removed 2 bases from V and 6 bases from J; junction bases left unmatched: 7. Germline V gives CDR1 SGHRS, CDR2 YFSETQ. The CDR3 nucleotides read TGCGCCAGCAGCTTTGGGACTAGCGGGCCCCAGGATACGCAGTATTTT. This codes for CASSFGTSGPQDTQYF.

The chain employs TRBV11-1 and TRBJ2-7; tentatively, D is TRBD2 (11 bases). V lost 4 bases and J lost 6, with 28 bases in between. Germline V gene data show CDR1 as SGHAT and CDR2 as FQDESV (reference sequence). This CDR3 has 18 amino acids. This CDR3 is CASSSGTGASGGSCEQYF. CDR3 DNA sequence: TGTGCCAGCAGCTCGGGGACAGGGGCTAGCGGGGGGTCTTGCGAGCAGTACTTC.